Following are 12 T cell receptor beta chains from one sample sequenced in a study of radiation and T cells in renal cell carcinoma. Some clones are missing from TCRdb's copy, which holds only in-frame ones; the method was immunoSEQ multiplex PCR. The sample shows about 140,000 clones, less than 85% of them seen only once. Documented time point: baseline pretreatment blood. This sample's treatment: 15 Gy SBRT to primary tumor, nephrectomy 4 weeks later. The specimen was blood, collected from a patient whose treatment included radiotherapy and nephrectomy. These receptor sequences come from a woman aged 50 to 65 with renal cell carcinoma.

The CDR3 coding sequence is TGTGCCAGCCGCTCCGGACAGGGGAGTGCCTACGAGCAGTACTTC. Translating it yields CASRSGQGSAYEQYF. The gene calls are TRBV27 and TRBJ2-7; 9 bases match TRBD1. Trimming at V came to 8 bases and at J to 2 bases, leaving 10 bases not matched to a gene. The germline gives CDR1 MNHEY, CDR2 SMNVEV (reference sequence). The CDR3 sequence is 15 residues long.

This clone was counted only a few times. V is TRBV5-1 and J is TRBJ1-2, with 7 bases fitting TRBD1. CDR1 and CDR2 from the germline V gene are SGHRS and YFSETQ. V gave up 4 bases and J gave up 6 bases; unmatched junction bases: 15. CDR3 length: 16 residues. The CDR3 DNA follows: TGCGCCAGCAGCATGAACTTGTTGACAGGGCGGGATGGCTACACCTTC. Its protein product is CASSMNLLTGRDGYTF. Combining the CDR3 with reference TRBV5-1 and TRBJ1-2 gives the whole variable domain KAGVTQTPRYLIKTRGQQVTLSCSPISGHRSVSWYQQTPGQGLQFLFEYFSETQRNKGNFPGRFSGRQFSNSRSEMNVSTLELGDSALYLCASSMNLLTGRDGYTFGSGTRLTVV.

The chain employs TRBV4-3 and TRBJ2-3; 8 bases are a match to TRBD1. The CDR3 extends over 15 amino acids. Trimming cost V 3 bases and J 10 bases; bases outside gene matches: 12. The germline V gene has CDR1 LGHNA and CDR2 YSLEER. DNA of the CDR3: TGCGCCAGCAGCCAGGCCGGACAGGGAACAGGCGCGCAGTATTTT. Protein: CASSQAGQGTGAQYF.

This clone was seen just once. The rearrangement joins TRBV28 to TRBJ1-2, with D unresolved. Germline CDR1 is MDHEN and CDR2 is SYDVKM. The CDR3 is 14 amino acids. Trimming cost V 4 bases and J 0 bases, with 9 bases left between them. CDR3 in amino acids: CASSSVRTNYGYTF. CDR3 nucleotide sequence: TGTGCCAGCAGTTCCGTTCGCACTAACTATGGCTACACCTTC.

V and J are TRBV5-6 and TRBJ2-1, with D uncertain. The CDR3 has 12 amino acids. From germline, CDR1 is SGHDT and CDR2 YYEEEE. Trimming left V 0 bases short and J 10 bases short, with 8 bases between. DNA for the CDR3: TGTGCCAGCAGCTTGGGGAGCCAGGAGCAGTTCTTC. Translating it yields CASSLGSQEQFF.

Here the CDR3 reads CASSEGTSGQDTQYF. CDR3 coding DNA: TGTGCCAGCAGCGAGGGGACTAGCGGGCAGGATACGCAGTATTTT. The chain couples TRBV7-2 to TRBJ2-3, with TRBD2 matching 12 bases. V was pared by 5 bases and J by 6 bases, with 6 bases of the junction left unmatched. The CDR3 runs to 15 residues. Germline V gene lookup returns CDR1 SGHTA and CDR2 FQGNSA.

The rearrangement uses TRBV5-1 and TRBJ2-5; 8 positions agree with TRBD1. CDR3 size: 13 residues. V lost 2 bases to trimming and J lost 4 bases; unmatched junction nucleotides: 1. The germline CDR1 and CDR2 sequences are SGHRS and YFSETQ. The CDR3 region is CASSFTGGETQYF. CDR3 DNA sequence: TGCGCCAGCAGCTTTACAGGGGGAGAGACCCAGTACTTC.

The chain is built from TRBV18 and TRBJ2-6; D is perhaps TRBD1 (6 bases). This CDR3 has 18 amino acids. Germline V lookup: CDR1 KGHSH, CDR2 LQKENI. Trimming shortened V by 4 bases and J by 6 bases, and 22 bases separated the two germline ends. The CDR3 protein is CASSLYLGQTGPANVLTF. The CDR3 DNA follows: TGTGCCAGCTCACTTTACCTTGGCCAGACAGGACCGGCCAACGTCCTGACTTTC.

The V and J genes are TRBV27 and TRBJ2-7, with 8 bases that match TRBD1. V lost 6 bases and J lost 5; bases outside the gene matches: 12. CDR3 length equals 15 residues. Looked up from germline, CDR1 is MNHEY and CDR2 is SMNVEV (reference sequence). The chain's CDR3 is CASRSPGAGGHEQYF. The DNA for the CDR3 is TGTGCCAGCAGATCCCCGGGGGCAGGGGGCCACGAGCAGTACTTC.

This chain connects TRBV9 to TRBJ2-1, with TRBD1 matching 7 bases. The CDR3 covers 15 residues. The junction had 8 bases not matched to a gene; V was cut back by 5 bases and J by 3 bases. CDR1 is SGDLS and CDR2 is YYNGEE in the germline V gene. The CDR3 loop is CASSAGTAIYNEQFF. CDR3 in DNA: TGTGCCAGCAGTGCCGGGACAGCAATCTACAATGAGCAGTTCTTC. The whole variable domain, filled in from reference TRBV9 and TRBJ2-1, reads DSGVTQTPKHLITATGQRVTLRCSPRSGDLSVYWYQQSLDQGLQFLIQYYNGEERAKGNILERFSAQQFPDLHSELNLSSLELGDSALYFCASSAGTAIYNEQFFGPGTRLTVL.

The V call is TRBV4-3, the J call TRBJ2-7, with 8 bases lining up with TRBD1. The CDR3 consists of 15 residues. Losses at the gene ends were 0 bases for V and 2 bases for J; bases not matched to a gene: 3. Germline V gives CDR1 LGHNA, CDR2 YSLEER. The CDR3 region is CASSQDDRGTYEQYF. CDR3 coding DNA: TGCGCCAGCAGCCAAGATGACAGGGGTACCTACGAGCAGTACTTC.

The rearrangement links TRBV9 to TRBJ2-7; no clear D. CDR1 SGDLS and CDR2 YYNGEE come from the germline V gene. V dropped 4 bases and J dropped 6 bases, with 20 bases sitting between them. The CDR3 runs 15 residues. CDR3 protein: CASSPDRTYSPEQYF. The CDR3 bases are TGTGCCAGCAGCCCCGATCGGACCTACTCCCCCGAGCAGTACTTC.